Shown below are 30 T cell receptor beta chains from a single sample sequenced in a study of T-cell reconstitution after alpha-beta-depleted transplantation in children. Preparation of the TCRbeta library used unique molecular identifiers. TCRdb re-analysed the PCR reads in MiXCR, keeping a single row per CDR3 protein. The sample has roughly 400,000 distinct CDR3 sequences, 43% seen once; the top ten hold approximately 30%. Material: PBMCs, obtained before TCRalphabeta/CD19-depleted stem cell transplant. The receptors come from a girl under 10 years old with aplastic anemia, due to receive a stem cell transplant.

The V gene is TRBV28, the J gene TRBJ2-2; D gene ambiguous. V was trimmed by 6 bases and J by 0 bases, leaving 5 bases between them. CDR1 and CDR2 from the germline V gene are MDHEN and SYDVKM. The CDR3 runs to 13 residues. Here the CDR3 DNA reads TGTGCCAGCAGACGCCCGAACACCGGGGAGCTGTTTTTT. Translation gives CASRRPNTGELFF.

The table lists this clonotype with a count of one. The chain carries TRBV29-1 and TRBJ2-3; D ambiguous. The CDR3 is made up of 13 amino acids. In germline, CDR1 is SQVTM, CDR2 ANQGSEA. The ends were cut back, 4 bases at V and 4 bases at J, with 12 bases in the middle. The CDR3 sequence is CSVARLTPDTQYF. In DNA form, the CDR3 reads TGCAGCGTTGCTCGACTTACCCCAGATACGCAGTATTTT.

This chain's CDR3 is CASSIGTAFSNQPQHF. The CDR3 DNA follows: TGTGCCAGTAGTATAGGGACGGCCTTTAGCAATCAGCCCCAGCATTTT. The chain recombines TRBV19 with TRBJ1-5; D unresolved. The CDR3 is 16 residues long. The germline V and J ends were trimmed by 1 base and 0 bases, with 10 bases remaining between them. Germline CDR1 reads LNHDA; CDR2 reads SQIVND (reference sequence). The full variable domain, rest sourced from reference TRBV19 and TRBJ1-5, is DGGITQSPKYLFRKEGQNVTLSCEQNLNHDAMYWYRQDPGQGLRLIYYSQIVNDFQKGDIAEGYSVSREKKESFPLTVTSAQKNPTAFYLCASSIGTAFSNQPQHFGDGTRLSIL.

J is TRBJ2-2 and V is TRBV27, with D hard to call. From germline, CDR1 is MNHEY and CDR2 SMNVEV (reference sequence). Trimming cost V 0 bases and J 4 bases, with 6 bases left between them. This CDR3 is 14 amino acids long. The CDR3 is CASSLSRSTGELFF. CDR3 DNA: TGTGCCAGCAGTTTATCTCGATCCACCGGGGAGCTGTTTTTT.

This clonotype was found many times. V gene TRBV2 combines with J gene TRBJ1-5, with a weak D call TRBD1 (6 bases). Germline lookup yields CDR1 SNHLY and CDR2 FYNNEI. Trimming took 7 bases from V and 1 from J, leaving 17 bases between them. This CDR3 is built from 16 residues. As DNA, the CDR3 is TGTGCCAGCACCTTGGGGGGGCTGAGGAGCAATCAGCCCCAGCATTTT. Its protein is CASTLGGLRSNQPQHF.

CDR3 protein: CATSDPGQFGTGELFF. For the CDR3, the DNA is TGTGCCACCAGTGATCCCGGACAGTTCGGCACCGGGGAGCTGTTTTTT. The J gene is TRBJ2-2, the V gene TRBV24-1, with D possibly matching TRBD1 (6 bases). The germline V and J ends were trimmed by 3 bases and 4 bases, with 14 bases remaining between them. CDR1 is KGHDR and CDR2 is SFDVKD in the germline V gene. The CDR3 runs 16 residues.

The chain employs TRBV7-2 and TRBJ2-3, with 10 bases aligning to TRBD1. The CDR3 runs to 16 residues. V lost 4 bases, J lost 1 base, and 5 bases stayed unmatched. The germline V gene encodes CDR1 SGHTA and CDR2 FQGNSA. CDR3 bases: TGTGCCAGCAGCTCCCGGGACAGGGGTCGCACAGATACGCAGTATTTT. Its protein is CASSSRDRGRTDTQYF. Using reference TRBV7-2 and TRBJ2-3 for the parts outside the CDR3, the full variable domain is GAGVSQSPSNKVTEKGKDVELRCDPISGHTALYWYRQSLGQGLEFLIYFQGNSAPDKSGLPSDRFSAERTGGSVSTLTIQRTQQEDSAVYLCASSSRDRGRTDTQYFGPGTRLTVL.

V and J are TRBV6-5 and TRBJ2-2, with D unresolved. This CDR3 contains 12 residues. Germline lookup yields CDR1 MNHEY and CDR2 SVGAGI. The V and J ends lost 10 bases and 6 bases respectively, with 12 bases between them. The CDR3 DNA reads TGTGCCACCAACAAGGGCGCCGGGGAGCTGTTTTTT. It codes for CATNKGAGELFF.

V usage is TRBV4-3 and J usage is TRBJ1-1; no reliable D call. V lost 1 base and J lost 0, with 9 bases in between. Germline CDR1 is LGHNA and CDR2 is YSLEER. CDR3 size: 15 residues. The CDR3 coding sequence is TGCGCCAGCAGCCAAGTACTTGGATTGAACACTGAAGCTTTCTTT. Protein sequence: CASSQVLGLNTEAFF.

The CDR3 coding sequence is TGCAGTGCTATCCTTGGACTAGCGGACTTGACCCAAGAGACCCAGTACTTC. It yields the protein CSAILGLADLTQETQYF. The V gene is TRBV20-1, the J gene TRBJ2-5; TRBD2 aligns across 10 bases. Germline V gene sequence: CDR1 DFQATT, CDR2 SNEGSKA (reference sequence). The CDR3 runs to 17 residues. V dropped 4 bases and J dropped 1; count of bases not matched to a gene: 12.

The V and J genes are TRBV20-1 and TRBJ2-1; D possibly corresponds to TRBD2 (6 bases). Germline-derived CDR1 and CDR2 are DFQATT and SNEGSKA (reference sequence). The CDR3 consists of 16 residues. Trimming stripped 3 bases from V and 4 bases from J, with 19 bases between. CDR3 region: CSARGGRQVAYNEQFF. The CDR3 DNA reads as TGCAGTGCTAGGGGAGGACGGCAGGTGGCTTACAATGAGCAGTTCTTC.

The J gene is TRBJ2-1, the V gene TRBV20-1; 7 bases fit TRBD2. Germline values: CDR1 DFQATT, CDR2 SNEGSKA (reference sequence). The CDR3 consists of 15 residues. The trim removed 6 bases at V and 5 bases at J, leaving 13 bases unmatched. This CDR3 reads CSALGPGGGHNEQFF. CDR3 coding DNA: TGCAGTGCCCTCGGGCCGGGCGGGGGTCACAATGAGCAGTTCTTC.

The chain joins TRBV12-3 or TRBV12-4 to TRBJ2-7; D uncertain. The CDR3 is 13 amino acids. V dropped 5 bases and J dropped 3 bases, with 11 bases sitting between them. The CDR3 nucleotides are TGTGCCAGCAGTCCAAGAGCCCACTACGAGCAGTACTTC. This sequence encodes CASSPRAHYEQYF.

Only a few counts were recorded for this clonotype. The V gene is TRBV19, the J gene TRBJ1-1; 8 bases line up with TRBD1. This CDR3 contains 14 residues. Trimming cost V 5 bases and J 7 bases; bases outside gene matches: 9. The V gene's germline CDR1 is LNHDA and CDR2 SQIVND (reference sequence). CDR3 residues: CASSVGQGGGEAFF. DNA for the CDR3: TGTGCCAGTAGTGTAGGACAGGGCGGCGGTGAAGCTTTCTTT.

In this sample, this clonotype turned up many times. This chain links TRBV7-9 with TRBJ2-7; the D gene is possibly TRBD1 (6 bases). This CDR3 contains 13 residues. V lost 5 bases and J lost 4, with 12 bases in between. Per the germline V gene, CDR1 is SEHNR and CDR2 is FQNEAQ (reference sequence). The DNA for the CDR3 is TGTGCCAGCAGCCCTACAGGGCAATACGAGCAGTACTTC. It yields the protein CASSPTGQYEQYF.

The genes are TRBV4-2 and TRBJ2-1; TRBD1 is a possible D gene (6 bases). V gave up 2 bases and J gave up 7 bases, with 18 bases separating them. Germline CDR1 reads LGHNA; CDR2 reads YNFKEQ. The CDR3 is 16 amino acids. The CDR3 is CASSQIRGFDVNEQFF. CDR3 in DNA: TGTGCCAGCAGCCAAATCAGGGGCTTTGACGTTAATGAGCAGTTCTTC.

This clonotype was detected many times. V and J are TRBV10-3 and TRBJ2-5; D ambiguous. V was cut by 8 bases and J by 3 bases, with 19 bases left in between. Germline V gene sequence: CDR1 ENHRY, CDR2 SYGVKD. The CDR3 length is 15 residues. The CDR3 protein is CAIAEPGYQEETQYF. In DNA, the CDR3 is TGTGCCATCGCTGAGCCCGGCTACCAGGAAGAGACCCAGTACTTC.

At least ten counts were recorded for this clonotype. J is TRBJ2-5 and V is TRBV20-1; perhaps TRBD2 as D (6 bases). The CDR3 consists of 14 residues. With 1 base removed from V and 2 bases from J, the gap between germline ends came to 11 bases. The V gene's germline CDR1 is DFQATT and CDR2 SNEGSKA (reference sequence). The CDR3 DNA reads TGCAGTGCTAGAGCAGGGACTCCGCAAGAGACCCAGTACTTC. Its translation is CSARAGTPQETQYF.

The rearrangement uses TRBV18 and TRBJ2-7; D is undetermined. CDR1 is KGHSH and CDR2 is LQKENI in the germline V gene. CDR3 length: 14 residues. The ends were cut back, 1 base at V and 0 bases at J, with 7 bases in the middle. CDR3 loop: CASSPRVSSYEQYF. In nucleotides, the CDR3 is TGTGCCAGCTCACCACGGGTGAGCTCCTACGAGCAGTACTTC.

The V call is TRBV28, the J call TRBJ2-3; 8 nucleotides agree with TRBD1. The trim removed 3 bases at V and 0 bases at J, leaving 8 bases unmatched. The CDR3 totals 17 residues. Germline V gene data show CDR1 as MDHEN and CDR2 as SYDVKM. This CDR3 reads CASSFTGRTGSTDTQYF. The CDR3 DNA follows: TGTGCCAGCAGTTTTACGGGACGGACAGGGAGCACAGATACGCAGTATTTT.

This clonotype was counted a single time. This chain uses TRBV28 with TRBJ2-5, with 10 bases that match TRBD2. CDR1 and CDR2 from the germline V gene are MDHEN and SYDVKM. V was clipped by 5 bases and J by 3 bases; unmatched bases: 6. This CDR3 is 15 amino acids long. CDR3 protein: CASSVAGGGEETQYF. CDR3 coding DNA: TGTGCCAGCAGTGTAGCGGGAGGTGGAGAAGAGACCCAGTACTTC. Filled out from reference TRBV28 and TRBJ2-5, the complete variable domain reads DVKVTQSSRYLVKRTGEKVFLECVQDMDHENMFWYRQDPGLGLRLIYFSYDVKMKEKGDIPEGYSVSREKKERFSLILESASTNQTSMYLCASSVAGGGEETQYFGPGTRLLVL.

The J gene is TRBJ2-1, the V gene TRBV20-1, with D possibly being TRBD1 or TRBD2 (5 bases each). CDR1 and CDR2 from the germline V gene are DFQATT and SNEGSKA (reference sequence). The CDR3 spans 12 residues. Trimming left V 7 bases short and J 9 bases short, with 16 bases between. CDR3: CSGWGRVGEQFF. The CDR3 DNA sequence: TGCAGTGGGTGGGGACGGGTCGGTGAGCAGTTCTTC.

The chain links TRBV20-1 to TRBJ1-1, with D perhaps TRBD1 (6 bases). Germline CDR1 and CDR2: DFQATT and SNEGSKA (reference sequence). Between the trimmed V and J ends, which lost 2 bases and 1 base, there was a span of 11 bases. CDR3 length equals 14 residues. CDR3 protein: CSARSGTRNTEAFF. CDR3 DNA sequence: TGCAGTGCTAGATCTGGGACAAGGAACACTGAAGCTTTCTTT.

The chain couples TRBV9 to TRBJ2-7; D gene ambiguous. V was cut by 4 bases and J by 2 bases, with 13 bases left in between. Germline CDR1 SGDLS, CDR2 YYNGEE. The length of the CDR3 is 14 residues. CDR3 nucleotide sequence: TGTGCCAGCAGCCCCGGTAGCACCACCTACGAGCAGTACTTC. Its translation: CASSPGSTTYEQYF.

This clonotype came up many times. This chain uses TRBV5-1 with TRBJ2-7, with D possibly matching TRBD1 (5 bases). The CDR3 is 14 amino acids. The germline V gene encodes CDR1 SGHRS and CDR2 YFSETQ. V was clipped by 0 bases and J by 0 bases, with 7 bases between them. CDR3 residues: CASSLGQSSYEQYF. The CDR3, as DNA: TGCGCCAGCAGCTTGGGACAGAGCTCCTACGAGCAGTACTTC.

Remarks on this clonotype: A read error may explain this, as a much larger clone is one base away. The gene calls are TRBV20-1 and TRBJ2-1; no clear D gene. Germline V gene sequence: CDR1 DFQATT, CDR2 SNEGSKA (reference sequence). This CDR3 spans 16 amino acids. V lost 4 bases and J lost 0, with 16 bases in between. CDR3 in amino acids: CSAMNPPLNSYNEQFF. In DNA form, the CDR3 reads TGCAGTGCTATGAACCCACCACTTAACTCCTACAATGAGCAGTTCTTC.

This clonotype was seen many times. J is TRBJ2-1 and V is TRBV9; tentatively, D is TRBD1 or TRBD2 (5 bases each). Looked up from germline, CDR1 is SGDLS and CDR2 is YYNGEE. CDR3 length: 15 residues. V gave up 0 bases and J gave up 2 bases, with 9 bases separating them. CDR3 bases: TGTGCCAGCAGCGTAGCGGTGGGACCCTACAATGAGCAGTTCTTC. It encodes CASSVAVGPYNEQFF.

This clonotype was detected a few times. The chain couples TRBV5-5 to TRBJ1-5, with a possible D match to TRBD1 (6 bases). Germline-derived CDR1 and CDR2 are SGHKS and YYEKEE (reference sequence). The CDR3 is 14 residues long. V was cut by 4 bases and J by 4 bases, with 12 bases left in between. For the CDR3, the DNA is TGTGCCAGCAGCGAGCCGGGACAAAATCAGCCCCAGCATTTT. Translation gives CASSEPGQNQPQHF.

This clonotype was recorded many times. This chain joins TRBV15 and TRBJ2-3; 8 bases are shared with TRBD2. CDR1 LNHNV and CDR2 YYDKDF come from the germline V gene (reference sequence). After removal of 4 bases from V and 6 bases from J, the junction contained 12 bases not matched to a gene. The CDR3 has 16 amino acids. In nucleotides, the CDR3 is TGTGCCACCAGCATAACCCTAGGGCTAGCGGGTGATACGCAGTATTTT. Translated, it gives CATSITLGLAGDTQYF.

The chain carries TRBV6-1 and TRBJ2-3; 8 bases agree with TRBD2. The J segment lost 1 base and the V segment lost 8 bases, leaving 2 bases of the junction unmatched. The germline V gene has CDR1 MNHNS and CDR2 SASEGT. The CDR3 contains 13 residues. CDR3 in DNA: TGTGCCAGCCACGGGGGGGGCACAGATACGCAGTATTTT. Protein: CASHGGGTDTQYF.